This T cell receptor beta chain originates from a study of CD8 T cells in Susac syndrome (dated by TCRdb to 2018 to 2020). Notes on the research overall: Whether CD8+ T cell activation and differentiation in Susac syndrome was antigen driven was tested using repertoire sequencing. The clonality of the CD8+ T cell repertoire was compared across over 10 healthy donors, about 14 Susac syndrome patients and under 19 multiple sclerosis patients. Study-wide findings and limitations: The study acknowledged that relatively few individuals were included in the TCR sequencing and HLA analysis.

Peripheral blood CD8+ and CD4+ T cells from healthy donors, Susac syndrome patients and multiple sclerosis patients were profiled using high-throughput TCR beta sequencing. Healthy donors were age- and sex-matched controls. Bulk CD8+ and CD4+ T cells were purified magnetically by negative isolation, whereas CD8+ TEMRA cells were enriched by FACS. Blood was collected in EDTA tubes and processed within 24 hours, with PBMCs isolated through density gradient centrifugation. PBMCs intended for TCR sequencing were frozen in liquid nitrogen and were later thawed in a 37 degrees C water bath. A purity of at least 90% was achieved for sorted or isolated CD4+, CD8+ and CD8+ TEMRA cells. RNA was extracted using the RNeasy kit, and about 0.45 to 1 ug of the RNA was reverse transcribed with random hexamers. The immunoSEQ multiplex PCR assay, covering 54 Vbeta and 13 Jbeta segments, was used to amplify TCR beta CDR3 regions. PCR amplification bias was corrected by using a synthetic template baseline for primer optimization and computational correction. Per the authors' processing: Reads were annotated to V, D and J genes according to IMGT and were analyzed with immunoSEQ Analyzer, with only productive sequences retained. To calculate clonality, Shannon entropy was normalized by log2 of the number of productive unique sequences and then subtracted from one. Public and private clones were assessed among the 100 most prevalent clones of each patient and control. Susac-specific clones were defined as absent from healthy and MS cohorts, 850 to 1,300 published viral clones and other ImmuneACCESS disease sequences. TCRdb reanalyzed the raw reads on its own, using fastp at Q25 for trimming and MiXCR for clone calling, and kept in-frame beta chains. Rows with a matching CDR3 protein are joined into one entry that keeps the most common DNA and genes. TCRdb's processing, not the study's, gives the V and J calls here. Across this sample there are 45,000 to 55,000 distinct CDR3 sequences, with under 95% seen only once. Clones ranked in the top ten supply around 0.53% of the sample.

Notes on this clonotype: This receptor's antigen is unknown. No qualities accompany the bases; no much larger clone lies one base away.

The source material was CD8+ T cells from PBMCs. The origin of this receptor is a human donor in good health.

The CDR3 here reads CASSLLSPARGRAYEQYF. The bases are TGTGCCAGCAGTTTACTATCCCCCGCCCGCGGGAGGGCCTACGAGCAGTACTTC. This chain joins TRBV28 to TRBJ2-7, with 9 middle bases fitting TRBD2. V is cut back by 2 bases and J by 2 bases, with 13 bases in the junction unmatched. Including cysteine and phenylalanine, the CDR3 has 18 amino acids. Just the 54-base CDR3 DNA is kept, in frame starting at base 1. Via the germline V gene, CDR1 is MDHEN and CDR2 SYDVKM. The variable domain in full, with residues beyond the CDR3 obtained from the reference TRBV28 and TRBJ2-7 genes, is DVKVTQSSRYLVKRTGEKVFLECVQDMDHENMFWYRQDPGLGLRLIYFSYDVKMKEKGDIPEGYSVSREKKERFSLILESASTNQTSMYLCASSLLSPARGRAYEQYFGPGTRLTVT.